What follows describes a single T cell receptor beta chain. Assay: immunoSEQ multiplex PCR; the TCRdb copy retains only in-frame clones and omits some. Among about 40,000 clones listed, more than 85% were seen once. This record comes from a study of control samples from healthy donors and cancer patients. In germline, CDR1 is MNHEY, CDR2 SVGAGI. The CDR3 has 14 residues. V was shortened by 6 bases and J by 2 bases, with 11 bases between the two germline ends. This TCR derives from a woman aged 45-60 years in good health. Sequencing used blood. The rearrangement uses TRBV6-5 and TRBJ1-3; D is perhaps TRBD1 (5 bases). The CDR3 region is CASRTVEPGNTIYF. The CDR3 bases are TGTGCCAGCAGGACAGTAGAGCCTGGAAACACCATATATTTT.